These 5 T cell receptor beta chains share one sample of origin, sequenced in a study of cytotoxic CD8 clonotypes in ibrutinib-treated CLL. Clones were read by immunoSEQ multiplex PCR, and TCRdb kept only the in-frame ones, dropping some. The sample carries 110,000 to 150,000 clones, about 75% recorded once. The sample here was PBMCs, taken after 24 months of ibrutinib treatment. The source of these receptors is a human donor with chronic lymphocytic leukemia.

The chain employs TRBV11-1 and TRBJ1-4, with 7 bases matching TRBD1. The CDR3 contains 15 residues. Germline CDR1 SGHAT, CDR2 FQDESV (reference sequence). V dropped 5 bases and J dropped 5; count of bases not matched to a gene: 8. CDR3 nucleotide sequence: TGTGCCAGCAGCGCGACAGGGAAGGGGAATGAAAAACTGTTTTTT. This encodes CASSATGKGNEKLFF.

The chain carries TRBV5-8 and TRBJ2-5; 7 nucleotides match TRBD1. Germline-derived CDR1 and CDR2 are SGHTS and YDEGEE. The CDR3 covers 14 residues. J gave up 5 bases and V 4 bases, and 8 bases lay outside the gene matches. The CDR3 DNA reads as TGTGCCAGCAGCCCAACAGGGGAGTGGGAGACCCAGTACTTC. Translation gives CASSPTGEWETQYF.

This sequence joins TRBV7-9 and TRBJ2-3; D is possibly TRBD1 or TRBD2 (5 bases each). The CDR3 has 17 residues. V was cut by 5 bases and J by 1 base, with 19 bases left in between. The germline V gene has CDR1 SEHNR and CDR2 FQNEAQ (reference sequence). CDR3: CASSPGHTGLGTDTQYF. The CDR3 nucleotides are TGTGCCAGCAGCCCAGGACATACGGGGCTAGGCACAGATACGCAGTATTTT.

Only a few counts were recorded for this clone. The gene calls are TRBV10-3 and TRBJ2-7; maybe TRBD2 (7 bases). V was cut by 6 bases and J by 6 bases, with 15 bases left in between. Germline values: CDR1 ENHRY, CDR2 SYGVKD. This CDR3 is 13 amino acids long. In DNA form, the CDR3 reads TGTGCCATCAGCCCGGGGGGCCCCCGCGAGCAGTACTTC. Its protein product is CAISPGGPREQYF.

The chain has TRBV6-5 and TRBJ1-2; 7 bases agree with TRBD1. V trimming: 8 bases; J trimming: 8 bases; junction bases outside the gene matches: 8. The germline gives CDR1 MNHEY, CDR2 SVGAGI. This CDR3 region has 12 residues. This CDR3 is CASAFRGFGYTF. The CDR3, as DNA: TGTGCCAGCGCCTTCAGGGGGTTCGGCTACACCTTC.